The 2 T cell receptor beta chains below come from one sample, sequenced in a study of beta chain features in type 1 diabetes. Study results and limitations: Among patients with Type 1 diabetes, TCRB CDR3s were moderately but significantly shorter in every one of the four CD4+ subsets.

Every bit of the isolated RNA underwent reverse transcription, so sequencing read expressed TCRB transcripts. Profiled with immunoSEQ multiplex PCR; TCRdb holds only in-frame clones, not every one. The sample holds about 120,000 clones, 15% to 20% seen once. These receptors' targets are unknown. Sequenced input: central memory CD4+ T cells from blood. These receptors all stem from a man aged 18 to 29 with type 1 diabetes.

The chain couples TRBV15 to TRBJ1-5; the D gene is possibly TRBD1 (5 bases). Trimming shortened V by 3 bases and J by 1 base, and 13 bases separated the two germline ends. There are 16 residues in the CDR3. The germline V gene encodes CDR1 LNHNV and CDR2 YYDKDF (reference sequence). CDR3 bases: TGTGCCACCAGCAGGAGATCGGGGACGAGCAATCAGCCCCAGCATTTT. This sequence encodes CATSRRSGTSNQPQHF.

This clone was detected only a few times. V and J are TRBV29-1 and TRBJ1-1, with 9 bases identical to TRBD1. This CDR3 has 14 residues. CDR1 is SQVTM, CDR2 ANQGSEA, per germline. V trimming: 4 bases; J trimming: 3 bases; junction bases outside the gene matches: 6. DNA of the CDR3: TGCAGCGTTGCGAGGGACAGGGACTACACTGAAGCTTTCTTT. Encoded protein: CSVARDRDYTEAFF. Variable domain in full (rest from reference TRBV29-1 and TRBJ1-1): SAVISQKPSRDICQRGTSLTIQCQVDSQVTMMFWYRQQPGQSLTLIATANQGSEATYESGFVIDKFPISRPNLTFSTLTVSNMSPEDSSIYLCSVARDRDYTEAFFGQGTRLTVV.